Sequencing of this T cell receptor beta chain was carried out in a study of shared clonotypes between healthy human individuals. Study context: Plates per donor: three CD4 naive, three CD4 memory, two CD8 naive, one CD8 memory. Study-wide points: It was the non-shared clonotypes that had lower generation probabilities than clonotypes shared by all four donors.

With 5 bases clipped from V and 2 bases from J, the junction kept 13 bases outside the gene matches. The CDR3 totals 17 residues. From germline, CDR1 is SEHNR and CDR2 FQNEAQ (reference sequence). On this clone: Its specificity is unknown.

The protocol was immunoSEQ multiplex PCR, while the TCRdb copy is restricted to in-frame clones and leaves out a portion. The table includes about 2.4 million clones, 80% to 95% detected once. Sequencing was done on a sample of naive CD4+ T cells from PBMCs. Subset specified: CD45RA+ positively selected. The V gene is TRBV7-9, the J gene TRBJ2-7; 9 positions match TRBD1. This receptor was identified in a man aged 18-30 years in good health. Some clones in this sample may be carry-over from other donors' samples. CDR3 in DNA: TGTGCCAGCAGCCTTCCGGGACAGGGCCGTAGTCCCTACGAGCAGTACTTC. Protein product: CASSLPGQGRSPYEQYF. Based on the CDR3 plus reference TRBV7-9 and TRBJ2-7, the full variable domain is DTGVSQNPRHKITKRGQNVTFRCDPISEHNRLYWYRQTLGQGPEFLTYFQNEAQLEKSRLLSDRFSAERPKGSFSTLEIQRTEQGDSAMYLCASSLPGQGRSPYEQYFGPGTRLTVT.